One T cell receptor beta chain is described in this entry. The data stem from a study of blood T cell repertoires in COVID-19. As for the study in general: Specimens from acute and convalescent COVID-19 originated in the United States, Italy and Spain. The analysed material was cDNA or gDNA that came from T cells, B-cell-depleted T cells, or PBMCs.

Seattle patients were enrolled during active infection and followed longitudinally. The germline CDR1 and CDR2 sequences are SNHLY and FYNNEI. The CDR3 contains 12 residues. J gave up 8 bases and V 9 bases, and 8 bases lay outside the gene matches. Profiled with immunoSEQ multiplex PCR; TCRdb holds only in-frame clones, not every one. The table has fewer than 200,000 clones, about four fifths seen once; the top ten hold about 12%. This chain links TRBV2 with TRBJ1-2; 8 nucleotides agree with TRBD1. This clonotype was obtained from a woman aged 80 or over with COVID-19, enrolled during active disease. The sample was peripheral blood. The CDR3 sequence is CARSGGGSGYTF. The CDR3 nucleotides read TGTGCCAGGTCAGGGGGCGGTAGCGGCTACACCTTC.